The rows below give T cell receptor beta chains drawn from one sample of a study of T cell responses to AZD1222 COVID-19 vaccine. TCRdb's copy holds only in-frame clones and misses some; the assay was immunoSEQ multiplex PCR. There are approximately 180,000 clones in the sample; 80% to 90% occur only once, and 7.7% lies in the top ten. Source: peripheral blood, taken on day 0 of AZD1222 vaccination. These receptors all stem from an adult in good health. CDR3s include the opening cysteine and the closing phenylalanine or tryptophan. Each record gives: CDR3 protein, CDR3 DNA, clone size, J gene, V gene, D gene. D genes are given only for firm matches. Size tells how often a clone was seen (once, few, many) or the class of an expanded clone, and some rows leave it out.

CDR3 protein: CASSPPTGTENEQFF
CDR3 DNA: TGTGCCAGCTCACCACCTACCGGGACAGAAAATGAGCAGTTCTTC
clone size: NA
J gene: TRBJ2-1
V gene: TRBV18
D gene: TRBD1

CDR3 protein: CASSDGEGESGELFF
CDR3 DNA: TGCGCCAGCAGTGACGGAGAGGGAGAATCCGGGGAGCTGTTTTTT
clone size: few
J gene: TRBJ2-2
V gene: TRBV10-1
D gene: NA

CDR3 protein: CSVKTTGLYNEQFF
CDR3 DNA: TGCAGCGTAAAGACGACAGGTCTCTACAATGAGCAGTTCTTC
clone size: NA
J gene: TRBJ2-1
V gene: TRBV29-1
D gene: NA

CDR3 protein: CASSPSPGGAANNADTQYF
CDR3 DNA: TGTGCCAGCTCACCGAGTCCAGGGGGCGCGGCCAACAACGCAGATACGCAGTATTTT
clone size: NA
J gene: TRBJ2-3
V gene: TRBV18
D gene: TRBD1

CDR3 protein: CASRGTGLNTEAFF
CDR3 DNA: TGTGCCAGCAGGGGGACAGGACTGAACACTGAAGCTTTCTTT
clone size: once
J gene: TRBJ1-1
V gene: TRBV2
D gene: TRBD1

CDR3 protein: CAISEGETQYF
CDR3 DNA: TGTGCCATCAGTGAGGGGGAGACCCAGTACTTC
clone size: NA
J gene: TRBJ2-5
V gene: TRBV10-3
D gene: NA

CDR3 protein: CAIRDSVGEKLFF
CDR3 DNA: TGTGCCATCAGGGACAGTGTGGGTGAAAAACTGTTTTTT
clone size: few
J gene: TRBJ1-4
V gene: TRBV10-3
D gene: NA

CDR3 protein: CASSPRDRGRYGYTF
CDR3 DNA: TGTGCCAGCAGCCCTCGGGACAGGGGGAGGTATGGCTACACCTTC
clone size: NA
J gene: TRBJ1-2
V gene: TRBV21-1
D gene: NA

CDR3 protein: CASSEAENSPLHF
CDR3 DNA: TGTGCCAGCAGTGAAGCGGAGAATTCACCCCTCCACTTT
clone size: NA
J gene: TRBJ1-6
V gene: TRBV6-1
D gene: NA

CDR3 protein: CAWTERPSYNEQFF
CDR3 DNA: TGTGCCTGGACGGAGCGGCCTTCCTACAATGAGCAGTTCTTC
clone size: NA
J gene: TRBJ2-1
V gene: TRBV30
D gene: NA

CDR3 protein: CASSLDNEQFF
CDR3 DNA: TGTGCCAGCAGCTTAGACAATGAGCAGTTCTTC
clone size: NA
J gene: TRBJ2-1
V gene: TRBV7-9
D gene: NA

CDR3 protein: CASSFISNTEAFF
CDR3 DNA: TGTGCCAGCAGTTTTATTTCGAACACTGAAGCTTTCTTT
clone size: once
J gene: TRBJ1-1
V gene: TRBV12-3/TRBV12-4
D gene: NA

CDR3 protein: CSASTQNYGYTF
CDR3 DNA: TGCAGTGCTAGTACGCAGAACTATGGCTACACCTTC
clone size: NA
J gene: TRBJ1-2
V gene: TRBV20-1
D gene: NA

CDR3 protein: CASSLRGSPFYEQYF
CDR3 DNA: TGTGCCAGCAGCCTAAGGGGCTCCCCTTTCTACGAGCAGTACTTC
clone size: NA
J gene: TRBJ2-7
V gene: TRBV7-6
D gene: NA

CDR3 protein: CASSLQSFATNEKLFF
CDR3 DNA: TGCGCCAGCAGCCTTCAGTCCTTTGCAACTAATGAAAAACTGTTTTTT
clone size: NA
J gene: TRBJ1-4
V gene: TRBV5-1
D gene: NA

CDR3 protein: CASSQDYEQYF
CDR3 DNA: TGTGCCAGCAGCCAAGACTACGAGCAGTACTTC
clone size: NA
J gene: TRBJ2-7
V gene: TRBV3-1/TRBV3-2
D gene: NA

CDR3 protein: CASTTQPWGGLLTYEQYF
CDR3 DNA: TGTGCCAGCACCACTCAACCCTGGGGGGGACTCCTCACCTACGAGCAGTACTTC
clone size: NA
J gene: TRBJ2-7
V gene: TRBV2
D gene: TRBD2

CDR3 protein: CASTDLSETGELFF
CDR3 DNA: TGTGCCAGCACGGATCTGTCGGAGACCGGGGAGCTGTTTTTT
clone size: NA
J gene: TRBJ2-2
V gene: TRBV6-6
D gene: NA

CDR3 protein: CASSEAEDRGYEQYF
CDR3 DNA: TGTGCCAGCAGTGAAGCGGAGGACAGGGGCTACGAGCAGTACTTC
clone size: NA
J gene: TRBJ2-7
V gene: TRBV6-1
D gene: TRBD1

CDR3 protein: CASSTGGLWSYEQYF
CDR3 DNA: TGTGCCAGTAGTACTGGTGGCCTTTGGTCCTACGAGCAGTACTTC
clone size: NA
J gene: TRBJ2-7
V gene: TRBV19
D gene: NA

CDR3 protein: CATWRGPPANYGYTF
CDR3 DNA: TGTGCCACGTGGAGGGGTCCCCCCGCTAACTATGGCTACACCTTC
clone size: NA
J gene: TRBJ1-2
V gene: TRBV10-3
D gene: NA

CDR3 protein: CASRRLTLQETQYF
CDR3 DNA: TGTGCCAGCAGACGACTGACCCTCCAAGAGACCCAGTACTTC
clone size: NA
J gene: TRBJ2-5
V gene: TRBV2
D gene: NA

CDR3 protein: CASSLRPPDRVTEQFF
CDR3 DNA: TGTGCCAGCAGCTTACGCCCGCCGGACAGGGTTACTGAGCAGTTCTTC
clone size: once
J gene: TRBJ2-1
V gene: TRBV11-3
D gene: TRBD1

CDR3 protein: CASSLIAGAREHTDTQYF
CDR3 DNA: TGTGCCAGCAGCTTAATAGCGGGGGCTCGGGAACACACAGATACGCAGTATTTT
clone size: once
J gene: TRBJ2-3
V gene: TRBV11-2
D gene: TRBD2

CDR3 protein: CASSDGTGVEKLFF
CDR3 DNA: TGTGCCAGCAGTGACGGGACAGGGGTTGAAAAACTGTTTTTT
clone size: NA
J gene: TRBJ1-4
V gene: TRBV6-1
D gene: TRBD1

CDR3 protein: CASSLTRTHEQYF
CDR3 DNA: TGTGCCAGCAGCTTGACCAGGACCCACGAGCAGTACTTC
clone size: NA
J gene: TRBJ2-7
V gene: TRBV5-5
D gene: NA

CDR3 protein: CASTQGQGAYEQYF
CDR3 DNA: TGTGCCAGCACCCAAGGGCAGGGGGCCTACGAGCAGTACTTC
clone size: NA
J gene: TRBJ2-7
V gene: TRBV6-5
D gene: TRBD1

CDR3 protein: CASSLGSTEAFF
CDR3 DNA: TGCGCCAGCAGCTTGGGTAGCACTGAAGCTTTCTTT
clone size: NA
J gene: TRBJ1-1
V gene: TRBV5-1
D gene: NA

CDR3 protein: CASSNRGTSGSYEQFF
CDR3 DNA: TGTGCCAGCAGTAACCGAGGGACTAGCGGGTCCTATGAGCAGTTCTTC
clone size: NA
J gene: TRBJ2-1
V gene: TRBV6-2/TRBV6-3
D gene: TRBD2

CDR3 protein: CASSLTGGPQPQHF
CDR3 DNA: TGTGCCAGCAGTTTAACAGGGGGCCCTCAGCCCCAGCATTTT
clone size: few
J gene: TRBJ1-5
V gene: TRBV27
D gene: TRBD1

CDR3 protein: CASSLGPEGAPYGYTF
CDR3 DNA: TGCGCCAGCAGCTTGGGGCCAGAAGGGGCACCCTATGGCTACACCTTC
clone size: few
J gene: TRBJ1-2
V gene: TRBV5-1
D gene: NA

CDR3 protein: CASSFGDTLNTGELFF
CDR3 DNA: TGTGCCAGCAGCTTTGGGGACACCTTAAACACCGGGGAGCTGTTTTTT
clone size: once
J gene: TRBJ2-2
V gene: TRBV7-8
D gene: NA

CDR3 protein: CASSAPRGANTEAFF
CDR3 DNA: TGTGCCAGCAGCGCCCCGCGGGGGGCGAACACTGAAGCTTTCTTT
clone size: NA
J gene: TRBJ1-1
V gene: TRBV7-6
D gene: NA

CDR3 protein: CASSETITAYGYTF
CDR3 DNA: TGTGCCAGCAGTGAAACTATTACTGCCTATGGCTACACCTTC
clone size: NA
J gene: TRBJ1-2
V gene: TRBV6-1
D gene: NA

CDR3 protein: CASSLGGTGGGTDTQYF
CDR3 DNA: TGCGCCAGCAGCTTGGGTGGGACAGGGGGCGGCACAGATACGCAGTATTTT
clone size: once
J gene: TRBJ2-3
V gene: TRBV5-1
D gene: TRBD1

CDR3 protein: CASSLGGKVPEAFF
CDR3 DNA: TGTGCCAGCAGCCTGGGGGGAAAAGTCCCTGAAGCTTTCTTT
clone size: NA
J gene: TRBJ1-1
V gene: TRBV6-5
D gene: NA

CDR3 protein: CASSTRGGRSYNEQFF
CDR3 DNA: TGTGCCAGTAGTACTCGCGGGGGCCGCTCCTACAATGAGCAGTTCTTC
clone size: NA
J gene: TRBJ2-1
V gene: TRBV19
D gene: NA

CDR3 protein: CASSSSFGTDTQYF
CDR3 DNA: TGTGCCAGCAGCTCATCATTTGGCACAGATACGCAGTATTTT
clone size: NA
J gene: TRBJ2-3
V gene: TRBV11-2
D gene: NA

CDR3 protein: CASSPKTNTEAFF
CDR3 DNA: TGTGCCAGCTCACCGAAGACGAACACTGAAGCTTTCTTT
clone size: NA
J gene: TRBJ1-1
V gene: TRBV18
D gene: NA

CDR3 protein: CASSQETSGSSYEQYF
CDR3 DNA: TGTGCCAGCAGCCAAGAGACTAGCGGGAGCTCCTACGAGCAGTACTTC
clone size: NA
J gene: TRBJ2-7
V gene: TRBV4-2
D gene: TRBD2

CDR3 protein: CSVARDSSWNGELFF
CDR3 DNA: TGCAGCGTTGCCCGGGACAGCAGTTGGAACGGGGAGCTGTTTTTT
clone size: once
J gene: TRBJ2-2
V gene: TRBV29-1
D gene: TRBD1

CDR3 protein: CASSLTGGGYYGYTF
CDR3 DNA: TGTGCCAGCAGCCTAACAGGGGGCGGTTACTATGGCTACACCTTC
clone size: few
J gene: TRBJ1-2
V gene: TRBV7-3
D gene: TRBD1

CDR3 protein: CASSQGLVTGELFF
CDR3 DNA: TGTGCCAGCAGCCAGGGACTAGTCACCGGGGAGCTGTTTTTT
clone size: NA
J gene: TRBJ2-2
V gene: TRBV3-1/TRBV3-2
D gene: TRBD2

CDR3 protein: CASRFRDRGYGYTF
CDR3 DNA: TGTGCCAGCAGATTCCGGGACAGGGGATATGGCTACACCTTC
clone size: NA
J gene: TRBJ1-2
V gene: TRBV6-5
D gene: TRBD1

CDR3 protein: CASSLIRGTGNTIYF
CDR3 DNA: TGTGCCAGCAGTTTAATCAGGGGGACCGGAAACACCATATATTTT
clone size: NA
J gene: TRBJ1-3
V gene: TRBV28
D gene: TRBD1

CDR3 protein: CASSLQGNTDTQYF
CDR3 DNA: TGCGCCAGCAGCTTACAGGGAAATACAGATACGCAGTATTTT
clone size: NA
J gene: TRBJ2-3
V gene: TRBV5-1
D gene: NA

CDR3 protein: CASSERTSLHEQYF
CDR3 DNA: TGTGCCAGCAGTGAAAGAACTAGCTTGCACGAGCAGTACTTC
clone size: NA
J gene: TRBJ2-7
V gene: TRBV2
D gene: NA

CDR3 protein: CASSLQGVNTEAFF
CDR3 DNA: TGTGCCAGCAGTTTACAAGGGGTGAACACTGAAGCTTTCTTT
clone size: NA
J gene: TRBJ1-1
V gene: TRBV27
D gene: NA

CDR3 protein: CASSQEVGFGSPLHF
CDR3 DNA: TGCGCCAGCAGCCAAGAGGTGGGGTTTGGTTCACCCCTCCACTTT
clone size: NA
J gene: TRBJ1-6
V gene: TRBV4-1
D gene: NA

CDR3 protein: CASSFLGGGAYNEQFF
CDR3 DNA: TGTGCCAGCAGTTTCCTCGGCGGGGGGGCCTACAATGAGCAGTTCTTC
clone size: NA
J gene: TRBJ2-1
V gene: TRBV27
D gene: TRBD2

CDR3 protein: CAILSGEGETQYF
CDR3 DNA: TGTGCCATCCTGTCGGGGGAGGGAGAGACCCAGTACTTC
clone size: NA
J gene: TRBJ2-5
V gene: TRBV10-3
D gene: TRBD2

CDR3 protein: CASSRMGASNTGELFF
CDR3 DNA: TGTGCCAGCAGCCGAATGGGGGCTTCCAACACCGGGGAGCTGTTTTTT
clone size: NA
J gene: TRBJ2-2
V gene: TRBV14
D gene: NA

CDR3 protein: CAWSVTGRYTDTQYF
CDR3 DNA: TGTGCCTGGAGTGTGACCGGTCGTTACACAGATACGCAGTATTTT
clone size: NA
J gene: TRBJ2-3
V gene: TRBV30
D gene: NA

CDR3 protein: CASSQDTRVVGSPLHF
CDR3 DNA: TGTGCCAGCAGCCAAGATACAAGGGTTGTGGGGTCACCCCTCCACTTT
clone size: NA
J gene: TRBJ1-6
V gene: TRBV4-2
D gene: NA

CDR3 protein: CASSQDPGMNTEAFF
CDR3 DNA: TGCGCCAGCAGCCAAGATCCCGGGATGAACACTGAAGCTTTCTTT
clone size: NA
J gene: TRBJ1-1
V gene: TRBV4-1
D gene: NA

CDR3 protein: CASSLVPSGNQPQHF
CDR3 DNA: TGCGCCAGCAGCTTGGTGCCTTCAGGCAATCAGCCCCAGCATTTT
clone size: NA
J gene: TRBJ1-5
V gene: TRBV5-1
D gene: NA

CDR3 protein: CASSQSIAVQGTSGNTIYF
CDR3 DNA: TGTGCCAGCAGCCAATCGATTGCAGTTCAGGGGACATCAGGAAACACCATATATTTT
clone size: NA
J gene: TRBJ1-3
V gene: TRBV16
D gene: NA

CDR3 protein: CAISELQESYEQYF
CDR3 DNA: TGTGCCATCAGTGAGCTACAGGAGTCCTACGAGCAGTACTTC
clone size: once
J gene: TRBJ2-7
V gene: TRBV10-3
D gene: NA

CDR3 protein: CASTPIRGTSGYTF
CDR3 DNA: TGTGCCAGTACACCTATCAGGGGAACCAGTGGCTACACCTTC
clone size: NA
J gene: TRBJ1-2
V gene: TRBV11-2
D gene: NA